This TCR beta chain was recovered during a study of PD-L1 blockade in urothelial cancer. Study details: Blood was analyzed 3 weeks (second dose) and 6 weeks after treatment start.

Patient disease was locally advanced or metastatic urothelial carcinoma. Spiking each PCR with synthetic TCR analog templates was performed. Data came from immunoSEQ multiplex PCR; TCRdb stores just in-frame clones and leaves some out. The profile covers tens of thousands of clones, with about 87% appearing a single time and 5.8% taken by the ten largest. Sequencing used PBMCs, obtained around atezolizumab (anti-PD-L1) treatment. The sequence was obtained from a man aged 35-49 years with urothelial cancer.

The CDR3 is CASSQDEWTPSYEQYF. The CDR3 bases are TGCGCCAGCAGCCAAGACGAGTGGACACCCTCCTACGAGCAGTACTTC. The chain recombines TRBV4-3 with TRBJ2-7; the D gene is possibly TRBD1 (5 bases). Trimming took off 0 bases at V and 0 bases at J, with 12 bases between the two ends. Germline lookup yields CDR1 LGHNA and CDR2 YSLEER. There are 16 residues in the CDR3.